This paragraph covers one TCR beta chain sequence. What it binds is unknown. Possible read error: a much larger clone is one base away. The sample comes from a study of breast tumors, draining lymph nodes, adjacent tissues. Samples came from axillary lymph nodes draining the breast cancer. TCRdb reprocessed the multiplex PCR reads via MiXCR and lists one record per CDR3 protein. The table includes about 140,000 distinct CDR3 sequences, roughly 33% detected once. Regarding the study as a whole: Compared with lymph nodes, tumors were less diverse; compared with nontumor tissue, more.

CDR1 and CDR2 (germline): DFQATT, SNEGSKA (reference sequence). Trimming took 3 bases from V and 4 from J, leaving 22 bases between them. CDR3 length: 16 amino acids. The rearrangement uses TRBV20-1 and TRBJ2-7, with D perhaps matching TRBD2 (7 bases). The sample consisted of axillary lymph node tissue. The receptor was derived from a female donor with breast cancer. Some clones in this sample may be carry-over from other donors' samples. The CDR3 DNA reads as TGCAGTGCTAGTGGGGTAGGGGGGGCTTCGGTGTACGAGCAGTACTTC. Its protein product is CSASGVGGASVYEQYF.